This T cell receptor (beta chain) was profiled in a study of blood T cell repertoires in COVID-19. Study context: Samples of COVID-19 (acute and convalescent) were obtained from the United States, Italy and Spain. T cells, B-cell-depleted T cells, or PBMCs provided the cDNA or gDNA that served as material.

Per the original data handling: Estimation of nucleated cell counts relied on the amplification of reference gene primers. TCRdb's table, derived via immunoSEQ multiplex PCR, lists solely in-frame clones and lacks some. V and J calls and clone size are given by that table; D and trimming were obtained from the DNA. The repertoire holds roughly 240,000 clones, with around 88% as singletons. The germline V gene encodes CDR1 SGHTA and CDR2 FQGNSA. The ends were cut back, 5 bases at V and 3 bases at J, with 7 bases in the middle. This CDR3 has 12 residues. V gene TRBV7-2 combines with J gene TRBJ2-5; D not certain. The receptor was isolated from a young woman who had recovered from COVID-19. The sample consisted of peripheral blood. The CDR3 DNA follows: TGTGCCAGCAGCCTAAACGAAGAGACCCAGTACTTC. Translated, it gives CASSLNEETQYF. Complete variable domain (other parts from reference TRBV7-2 and TRBJ2-5): GAGVSQSPSNKVTEKGKDVELRCDPISGHTALYWYRQSLGQGLEFLIYFQGNSAPDKSGLPSDRFSAERTGGSVSTLTIQRTQQEDSAVYLCASSLNEETQYFGPGTRLLVL.